These 27 T cell receptor beta chains were all obtained from the same sample, sequenced in a study of blood T cell repertoires in COVID-19. Generated by immunoSEQ multiplex PCR, the TCRdb table keeps only in-frame clones and is missing some. Seen here are about 230,000 clones, 70% to 90% observed once, and the top ten hold around a tenth. The sample was peripheral blood. These receptors were taken from a man aged 50-60 years with COVID-19, enrolled during active disease.

The chain recombines TRBV19 with TRBJ1-1, with D maybe TRBD1 (5 bases). The CDR3 has 15 amino acids. The V and J ends lost 5 bases and 0 bases respectively, with 13 bases between them. Germline values: CDR1 LNHDA, CDR2 SQIVND (reference sequence). CDR3 coding DNA: TGTGCCAGTAGTTTAGGACACGGGATGAACACTGAAGCTTTCTTT. It codes for CASSLGHGMNTEAFF.

The rearrangement links TRBV3-1 (or the pseudogene TRBV3-2) to TRBJ2-7, with D perhaps TRBD1 (7 bases). V lost 1 base, J lost 0 bases, and 13 bases lay in between. Germline values: CDR1 LGHDT, CDR2 YNNKEL (reference sequence). The CDR3 sequence is 16 residues long. CDR3 DNA: TGTGCCAGCAGCCAAGGAGGCAGGGGGGACTCCTACGAGCAGTACTTC. Amino acids: CASSQGGRGDSYEQYF.

The chain joins TRBV10-3 to TRBJ1-4; TRBD1 is a possible D gene (6 bases). This CDR3 is 13 amino acids long. The V end was cut by 9 bases, the J end by 5 bases, with 13 bases between. The germline gives CDR1 ENHRY, CDR2 SYGVKD. Here the CDR3 DNA reads TGTGCCATTTCGACAGGAAACAATGAAAAACTGTTTTTT. It encodes CAISTGNNEKLFF.

Only a few counts were recorded for this clone. The CDR3 region has the DNA TGTGCCAGCAGCGCTGATGCTAGCGGGGCGGGCGAGCAGTTCTTC. Protein product: CASSADASGAGEQFF. The rearrangement joins TRBV7-2 to TRBJ2-1; TRBD2 aligns across 9 bases. This CDR3 is 15 amino acids long. CDR1 and CDR2 (germline): SGHTA, FQGNSA. The V and J ends lost 5 bases and 10 bases, in that order; junction bases with no gene match: 12.

This chain links TRBV5-8 with TRBJ2-2; D is undetermined. CDR3 length: 14 amino acids. Trimming pared 4 bases from V and 5 bases from J, leaving 12 bases between. Germline values: CDR1 SGHTS, CDR2 YDEGEE. The CDR3 DNA follows: TGTGCCAGCAGCCCACGGGTCAGTACCGGGGAGCTGTTTTTT. Translated: CASSPRVSTGELFF.

The genes are TRBV27 and TRBJ1-4, with TRBD1 matching over 11 bases. The ends lost 5 bases at V and 7 bases at J; junction bases unmatched: 12. This CDR3 has 17 residues. CDR1 and CDR2 from the germline V gene are MNHEY and SMNVEV (reference sequence). The CDR3 sequence is CASSLGQGAFMGEKLFF. The DNA of the CDR3 is TGTGCCAGCAGTCTTGGACAGGGGGCGTTCATGGGTGAAAAACTGTTTTTT.

The chain employs TRBV28 and TRBJ2-3, with 7 nucleotides matching TRBD1. Germline CDR1 reads MDHEN; CDR2 reads SYDVKM. The CDR3 runs 15 residues. V lost 5 bases and J lost 1; bases outside the gene matches: 6. CDR3 DNA sequence: TGTGCCAGCAGTCTGACAGGGTCTGGCACAGATACGCAGTATTTT. Protein product: CASSLTGSGTDTQYF.

J is TRBJ2-7 and V is TRBV7-6; D might be TRBD2 (5 bases). From germline, CDR1 is SGHVS and CDR2 FNYEAQ. The CDR3 consists of 14 residues. Trimming pared 1 base from V and 1 base from J, leaving 8 bases between. CDR3 sequence (DNA): TGTGCCAGCAGCTTAGGCCGGGGTTCCTACGAGCAGTACTTC. It codes for CASSLGRGSYEQYF. The full variable domain, with the rest looked up from reference TRBV7-6 and TRBJ2-7, is GAGVSQSPRYKVTKRGQDVALRCDPISGHVSLYWYRQALGQGPEFLTYFNYEAQQDKSGLPNDRFSAERPEGSISTLTIQRTEQRDSAMYRCASSLGRGSYEQYFGPGTRLTVT.

J is TRBJ1-2 and V is TRBV3-1 (or the pseudogene TRBV3-2); possible D gene TRBD1, 5 bases. This CDR3 comprises 14 residues. Trimming took off 3 bases at V and 5 bases at J, with 13 bases between the two ends. CDR1 and CDR2 from the germline V gene are LGHDT and YNNKEL (reference sequence). CDR3 in amino acids: CASSHLTAGYGYTF. CDR3 coding DNA: TGTGCCAGCAGCCACCTGACAGCAGGATATGGCTACACCTTC.

In this sample, this clone turned up once. The rearrangement uses TRBV14 and TRBJ2-1, with 8 bases aligning to TRBD2. Germline values: CDR1 SGHDN, CDR2 FVKESK. This CDR3 comprises 14 residues. The ends lost 4 bases at V and 10 bases at J; junction bases unmatched: 9. CDR3 nucleotide sequence: TGTGCCAGCAGCCTTATTACCAAGCGGGAGGAGCAGTTCTTC. Its protein is CASSLITKREEQFF.

The chain links TRBV6-2 or TRBV6-3 to TRBJ1-5; D perhaps matches TRBD1 (5 bases). The CDR3 is 16 residues long. Germline loops: CDR1 MNHEY, CDR2 SVGEGT. V dropped 0 bases and J dropped 6 bases, with 15 bases sitting between them. The CDR3 DNA follows: TGTGCCAGCAGTTACTCGGGCAGGAGCCAGGGTCAGCCCCAGCATTTT. It specifies CASSYSGRSQGQPQHF.

The V gene is TRBV9, the J gene TRBJ1-1; 9 bases fit TRBD1. CDR1 and CDR2 from the germline V gene are SGDLS and YYNGEE. This CDR3 spans 16 amino acids. With 0 bases clipped from V and 4 bases from J, the junction kept 7 bases outside the gene matches. The CDR3 region has the DNA TGTGCCAGCAGCGTAGGGTTGGGACAGGGAGCCACTGAAGCTTTCTTT. It encodes CASSVGLGQGATEAFF.

The chain is built from TRBV6-5 and TRBJ2-7, with D hard to call. Per the germline V gene, CDR1 is MNHEY and CDR2 is SVGAGI. The CDR3 is 13 amino acids. V was shortened by 8 bases and J by 2 bases, with 13 bases between the two germline ends. In DNA, the CDR3 is TGTGCCAGCTCCCGTAGGAGAACCTACGAGCAGTACTTC. It codes for CASSRRRTYEQYF.

The chain employs TRBV27 and TRBJ2-1; D gene unclear. V gave up 2 bases and J gave up 8 bases, with 10 bases separating them. The germline V gene encodes CDR1 MNHEY and CDR2 SMNVEV (reference sequence). This CDR3 contains 13 residues. CDR3 sequence: CASSLRPSDEQFF. The CDR3 DNA sequence: TGTGCCAGCAGTTTACGGCCCAGCGATGAGCAGTTCTTC.

This rearrangement joins TRBV7-9 to TRBJ1-3; tentatively, D is TRBD1 (5 bases). V was shortened by 7 bases and J by 8 bases, with 12 bases between the two germline ends. CDR3 length equals 12 residues. The germline V gene has CDR1 SEHNR and CDR2 FQNEAQ (reference sequence). CDR3 in amino acids: CASTGRGDTIYF. Here the CDR3 DNA reads TGTGCCAGCACCGGGAGGGGAGACACCATATATTTT.

This sequence joins TRBV2 and TRBJ2-5; D gene uncertain. Trimming left V 4 bases short and J 2 bases short, with 17 bases between. Germline V gene sequence: CDR1 SNHLY, CDR2 FYNNEI. The CDR3 spans 16 residues. CDR3 sequence: CASSGRGSLSQETQYF. DNA for the CDR3: TGTGCCAGCAGTGGAAGAGGTTCTCTGTCACAAGAGACCCAGTACTTC.

The chain employs TRBV20-1 and TRBJ1-1; D unclear. Germline CDR1 and CDR2: DFQATT and SNEGSKA (reference sequence). The CDR3 runs 12 residues. The V and J ends lost 3 bases and 4 bases respectively, with 9 bases between them. Written as DNA, the CDR3 is TGCAGTGCTAGTTCGGCAGGCACTGAAGCTTTCTTT. This codes for CSASSAGTEAFF.

This chain uses TRBV10-3 with TRBJ1-3, with D possibly TRBD1 on 6 matching bases. This CDR3 region has 14 residues. CDR1 ENHRY and CDR2 SYGVKD come from the germline V gene. Trimming left V 10 bases short and J 0 bases short, with 13 bases between. The CDR3 bases are TGTGCCACCCGACAGGACCTCTCTGGAAACACCATATATTTT. Encoded protein: CATRQDLSGNTIYF.

This clone has a handful of counts. The chain carries TRBV10-2 and TRBJ2-7, with 10 bases identical to TRBD2. CDR1 is WSHSY, CDR2 SAAADI, per germline. The CDR3 has 13 residues. J lost 6 bases, V lost 7 bases, and 6 bases had no gene match. The CDR3 coding sequence is TGCGCCAGCAATCTAGCGGGAGCTCCCGAGCAGTACTTC. This gives the protein CASNLAGAPEQYF.

This chain joins TRBV28 and TRBJ2-7; TRBD1 aligns across 8 bases. The CDR3 spans 15 residues. Germline CDR1 reads MDHEN; CDR2 reads SYDVKM. The V segment lost 2 bases and the J segment 2 bases; nucleotides outside the gene matches: 5. CDR3 residues: CASSLKQGVTYEQYF. Here the CDR3 DNA reads TGTGCCAGCAGTTTAAAACAGGGGGTAACCTACGAGCAGTACTTC.

The count of this clone is one. The V gene is TRBV6-5, the J gene TRBJ2-1, with D possibly TRBD2 on 6 matching bases. This CDR3 comprises 14 residues. Trimming pared 6 bases from V and 4 bases from J, leaving 13 bases between. Germline V gene lookup returns CDR1 MNHEY and CDR2 SVGAGI. The CDR3 DNA is TGTGCCAGCAGCCTGGAGGGGAATTACAATGAGCAGTTCTTC. It yields the protein CASSLEGNYNEQFF.

The rearrangement joins TRBV2 to TRBJ2-2; D perhaps matches TRBD1 (6 bases). Trimming took 4 bases from V and 4 from J, leaving 13 bases between them. CDR1 and CDR2 from the germline V gene are SNHLY and FYNNEI. This CDR3 contains 15 residues. The CDR3 is CASSVRTALTGELFF. CDR3 nucleotides: TGTGCCAGCAGTGTACGGACAGCCCTCACCGGGGAGCTGTTTTTT.

The V and J genes are TRBV2 and TRBJ2-2, with TRBD2 matching over 10 bases. With 2 bases clipped from V and 0 bases from J, the junction kept 6 bases outside the gene matches. The CDR3 covers 18 residues. Germline assignment: CDR1 SNHLY and CDR2 FYNNEI. The chain's CDR3 is CASSEPSGSAANTGELFF. In DNA, the CDR3 is TGTGCCAGCAGTGAACCTAGCGGGAGTGCCGCGAACACCGGGGAGCTGTTTTTT.

The chain carries TRBV7-9 and TRBJ1-2, with 8 bases lining up with TRBD1. Germline assignment: CDR1 SEHNR and CDR2 FQNEAQ (reference sequence). V was clipped by 5 bases and J by 5 bases; unmatched bases: 10. There are 15 residues in the CDR3. The CDR3 region is CASSPDRGLLYGYTF. The CDR3 bases are TGTGCCAGCAGCCCCGACAGGGGACTCCTATATGGCTACACCTTC.

V is TRBV19 and J is TRBJ2-7, with TRBD1 matching over 7 bases. CDR3 length: 15 amino acids. Germline loops: CDR1 LNHDA, CDR2 SQIVND (reference sequence). Trimming removed 1 base from V and 3 bases from J; junction bases left unmatched: 6. This chain's CDR3 is CASSIAPGQNYEQYF. The CDR3 nucleotides are TGTGCCAGTAGTATAGCTCCGGGACAGAACTACGAGCAGTACTTC.

This chain links TRBV6-2 or TRBV6-3 with TRBJ1-1; 7 bases map to TRBD1. Germline CDR1 MNHEY, CDR2 SVGEGT. V gave up 6 bases and J gave up 5 bases; unmatched junction bases: 6. The CDR3 consists of 13 residues. CDR3 sequence (DNA): TGTGCCAGCAGCCCCTCAGGGGGAACTGAAGCTTTCTTT. Amino acids: CASSPSGGTEAFF.

As DNA, the CDR3 is TGTGCCAGTAGATCCCCCGAGCGGGTTCCCTATGGCTACACCTTC. This encodes CASRSPERVPYGYTF. The V call is TRBV19, the J call TRBJ1-2, with D unresolved. V lost 6 bases to trimming and J lost 4 bases, with 18 bases between them. The CDR3 loop spans 15 amino acids. The germline V gene encodes CDR1 LNHDA and CDR2 SQIVND (reference sequence). Together with reference TRBV19 and TRBJ1-2, the CDR3 gives the full variable domain: DGGITQSPKYLFRKEGQNVTLSCEQNLNHDAMYWYRQDPGQGLRLIYYSQIVNDFQKGDIAEGYSVSREKKESFPLTVTSAQKNPTAFYLCASRSPERVPYGYTFGSGTRLTVV.